Presented here are 9 T cell receptor beta chains from one specimen sequenced in a study of cytomegalovirus exposure and HLA in healthy donors (dated by TCRdb to about 2017). The library relied on the immunoSEQ multiplex PCR assay. For the multiplex PCR, a mixture combining 60 forward primers for TCR Vbeta segments and 13 reverse primers for TCR Jbeta segments was used. Drawn from immuneACCESS, this table holds only the in-frame rearrangements with V and J called that TCRdb kept. Clones are partly lost; checked studies trace under half to an unresolved V gene and leave the rest unexplained. For this sample the table gives roughly 150,000 clones, of which 76% were detected only once. Around 3.1% of the sample lies in the top ten. Sequenced sample: PBMCs. Receptors were obtained from a male donor in good health and CMV-seronegative.

This sequence joins TRBV6-4 and TRBJ2-7, with 7 nucleotides matching TRBD2. The CDR3 totals 14 residues. Losses at the gene ends were 11 bases for V and 1 base for J; bases not matched to a gene: 11. Germline values: CDR1 MRHNA, CDR2 SNTAGT. The CDR3 protein is CASREEPGSYEQYF. The CDR3 region has the DNA TGTGCCTCCCGGGAGGAACCGGGATCCTACGAGCAGTACTTC.

The genes are TRBV6-5 and TRBJ1-5, with D unresolved. With 4 bases removed from V and 7 bases from J, the gap between germline ends came to 11 bases. Germline lookup yields CDR1 MNHEY and CDR2 SVGAGI. The CDR3 loop spans 13 amino acids. CDR3 sequence: CASSSFRGQPQHF. The CDR3, as DNA: TGTGCCAGCAGTTCATTTAGAGGACAGCCCCAGCATTTT.

The chain is built from TRBV18 and TRBJ2-3; the match to TRBD2 covers 11 bases. The CDR3 spans 17 residues. Germline V CDR1 and CDR2: KGHSH, LQKENI. The junction had 10 bases not matched to a gene; V was cut back by 6 bases and J by 2 bases. The chain's CDR3 is CASSPFSGRAFTDTQYF. The DNA for the CDR3 is TGTGCCAGCTCCCCTTTTAGCGGGAGGGCCTTCACAGATACGCAGTATTTT.

The chain joins TRBV7-9 to TRBJ2-7; 13 bases agree with TRBD2. The CDR3 has 15 residues. V lost 5 bases and J lost 2; bases outside the gene matches: 3. Per germline, CDR1 SEHNR and CDR2 FQNEAQ (reference sequence). The CDR3 DNA reads TGTGCCAGCAGCCCTGGACTAGCGGGGGCCTACGAGCAGTACTTC. It yields the protein CASSPGLAGAYEQYF.

The rearrangement links TRBV19 to TRBJ2-7, with 8 positions matching TRBD1. CDR1 is LNHDA, CDR2 SQIVND, per germline (reference sequence). V lost 3 bases, J lost 6 bases, and 10 bases stayed unmatched. The CDR3 is made up of 15 amino acids. CDR3 nucleotides: TGTGCCAGTAGTATCGGCGACAGGGGTCATGCCGAGCAGTACTTC. Its translation is CASSIGDRGHAEQYF.

The chain combines TRBV5-1 with TRBJ2-2; tentative D call: TRBD2 (5 bases). V lost 6 bases, J lost 0 bases, and 9 bases lay in between. The CDR3 totals 14 residues. Germline CDR1 reads SGHRS; CDR2 reads YFSETQ. This CDR3 is CASKTTTNTGELFF. CDR3 nucleotides: TGCGCCAGCAAGACGACTACGAACACCGGGGAGCTGTTTTTT.

The rearrangement uses TRBV19 and TRBJ1-2, with 8 bases lining up with TRBD1. Germline CDR1 is LNHDA and CDR2 is SQIVND (reference sequence). V lost 3 bases, J lost 4 bases, and 10 bases stayed unmatched. This CDR3 region has 16 residues. DNA for the CDR3: TGTGCCAGTAGTATTGCCGCAGGGACAGGAACCTATGGCTACACCTTC. This encodes CASSIAAGTGTYGYTF.

The chain joins TRBV6-6 to TRBJ1-3, with D maybe TRBD1 (5 bases). The CDR3 runs 15 residues. Germline CDR1 is MNHNY and CDR2 is SVGAGI (reference sequence). V shed 7 bases and J shed 0 bases, with 13 bases lying between them. The CDR3 here is CASTRGFISGNTIYF. The CDR3 bases are TGTGCCAGCACTAGGGGCTTTATCTCTGGAAACACCATATATTTT.

The rearrangement uses TRBV5-4 and TRBJ2-7; 7 bases agree with TRBD1. The CDR3 spans 14 residues. Germline lookup yields CDR1 SGHNT and CDR2 YYREEE (reference sequence). Losses at the gene ends were 4 bases for V and 3 bases for J; bases not matched to a gene: 7. The DNA of the CDR3 is TGTGCCAGCAGCACCGGACAGGATATCTACGAGCAGTACTTC. Translated, it gives CASSTGQDIYEQYF.